This T cell receptor beta chain comes out of a study of CD8 T cells in ankylosing spondylitis listed by TCRdb under 2017. Broadly, across the study: To find TCR variants linked to disease, the study profiled T cell receptor beta repertoires in ankylosing spondylitis patients and healthy donors. Peripheral blood was sampled, and synovial fluid was also collected from ankylosing spondylitis patients. In total, the full study cohort was made up of 95 to 110 healthy donors and 25 to 30 ankylosing spondylitis patients.

Data came from an Illumina MiSeq. Quantitative 5'-RACE with molecular barcodes was the method used to prepare the TCR beta libraries. The authors processed their data as follows. A new computational method based on a probabilistic model of VDJ rearrangement was used to identify disease-linked TCR variants. TCRdb ran its own pipeline on the public reads, namely fastp trimming at Q25 and MiXCR clone calling, and kept in-frame beta chains. Every distinct CDR3 protein forms one entry, paired with its most common genes and DNA. These V and J calls rely on TCRdb rather than the paper's analysis. This sample has about 27,000 distinct CDR3 sequences in its table, and roughly 8.6% of those were observed once. The ten largest account for roughly 30% of the sample. The CDR3 measures 15 amino acids from cysteine to phenylalanine. Kept here is only the CDR3 DNA, which spans 45 bases and is read in frame from base 1. From a lookup of the germline V gene, CDR1 and CDR2 are SGHTA and FQGNSA. V lost 5 bases and J lost 3 bases, and the count of bases not matched to a germline gene is 8.

This clonotype was counted between two and nine times. The antigen it binds to is not known. It has no much larger one-base neighbor in the sample; base qualities were not kept. Overall study results and their limits: Some motif variants had previously been reported in the synovial fluid and blood of reactive arthritis patients, which suggests shared mechanisms of disease initiation. A CD8+ phenotype was shown by the disease-linked clones, which were found at relatively low frequencies in peripheral blood. A TCR beta motif of about eight highly homologous amino acid variants appeared characteristic of blood from ankylosing spondylitis patients. The disease-linked clones were reported to be significantly enriched in matched synovial fluid samples from ankylosing spondylitis patients.

Sequencing was performed on blood. The sequence came from a male donor with ankylosing spondylitis or in good health (not recorded which). This chain joins TRBV7-2 to TRBJ1-1, and 8 bases in between align with TRBD1. At the DNA level, the sequence is TGTGCCAGCAGCGAACAGGGGGTTGGATACACTGAAGCTTTCTTT. The translation is CASSEQGVGYTEAFF.